These 23 T cell receptor beta chains came from one sample sequenced in a study of cytomegalovirus exposure and HLA in healthy donors. Primers for the PCR totalled 60 Vbeta and 13 Jbeta. TCRdb's copy holds only in-frame clones and misses some; the assay was immunoSEQ multiplex PCR. The profile shows approximately 190,000 clones, 80% to 85% of them singletons. Material: PBMCs. The receptors were gathered from a boy between 10 and 17 years old in good health and CMV-seronegative.

The chain employs TRBV7-9 and TRBJ2-1; D remains unclear. CDR3 length equals 15 residues. Per the germline V gene, CDR1 is SEHNR and CDR2 is FQNEAQ (reference sequence). The V end lost 5 bases, the J end lost 0 bases, and 11 bases lay between the germline ends. The CDR3 is CASSTARSSYNEQFF. CDR3 nucleotides: TGTGCCAGCAGCACCGCTCGGAGCTCCTACAATGAGCAGTTCTTC.

Only a few counts were recorded for this clone. V and J are TRBV2 and TRBJ1-5; 7 nucleotides line up with TRBD1. This CDR3 comprises 13 residues. Germline assignment: CDR1 SNHLY and CDR2 FYNNEI. J lost 4 bases, V lost 10 bases, and 7 bases had no gene match. In nucleotides, the CDR3 is TGTGCCACAGCCGGGACAGAGAATCAGCCCCAGCATTTT. Residues: CATAGTENQPQHF.

The table lists this clone with a few counts. This sequence joins TRBV6-4 and TRBJ1-2; TRBD1 might be the D (6 bases). V lost 7 bases and J lost 0, with 15 bases in between. CDR1 and CDR2 (germline): MRHNA, SNTAGT. This CDR3 contains 15 residues. CDR3 residues: CASMRTGTTNYGYTF. The CDR3 coding sequence is TGTGCCAGCATGAGGACCGGGACAACTAACTATGGCTACACCTTC.

The J gene is TRBJ1-4, the V gene TRBV5-6; 9 nucleotides line up with TRBD1. V lost 3 bases to trimming and J lost 1 base; unmatched junction nucleotides: 7. CDR3 size: 17 residues. CDR1 is SGHDT, CDR2 YYEEEE, per germline. In DNA form, the CDR3 reads TGTGCCAGCAGCTACTTCCGGGACAGGGTAACTAATGAAAAACTGTTTTTT. Translated: CASSYFRDRVTNEKLFF.

CDR3 DNA sequence: TGTGCCAGCAGCTTTGGGATTGCGGACATTAACTATGGCTACACCTTC. It codes for CASSFGIADINYGYTF. The genes are TRBV11-2 and TRBJ1-2; a possible D gene is TRBD1 (5 bases). The V gene's germline CDR1 is SGHAT and CDR2 FQNNGV. The CDR3 spans 16 residues. V was clipped by 3 bases and J by 1 base, with 15 bases between them.

V usage is TRBV11-2 and J usage is TRBJ2-1, with D maybe TRBD2 (7 bases). The CDR3 totals 13 residues. Germline V gene sequence: CDR1 SGHAT, CDR2 FQNNGV. V lost 3 bases and J 9 bases, leaving 12 bases between the germline ends. The CDR3 protein is CASSFGGGTEQFF. The CDR3 region has the DNA TGTGCCAGCAGCTTTGGGGGGGGCACTGAGCAGTTCTTC.

V gene TRBV29-1 combines with J gene TRBJ1-2, with D possibly being TRBD1 (6 bases). The V gene lost 0 bases and the J gene lost 8 bases, with 13 bases spanning the gap. Per the germline V gene, CDR1 is SQVTM and CDR2 is ANQGSEA. The CDR3 is 13 residues long. Written as DNA, the CDR3 is TGCAGCGTTGAAGATCTTGGGGGCAGGGGCTACACCTTC. Protein: CSVEDLGGRGYTF. The full variable domain, completed using reference TRBV29-1 and TRBJ1-2, is SAVISQKPSRDICQRGTSLTIQCQVDSQVTMMFWYRQQPGQSLTLIATANQGSEATYESGFVIDKFPISRPNLTFSTLTVSNMSPEDSSIYLCSVEDLGGRGYTFGSGTRLTVV.

The chain couples TRBV5-6 to TRBJ2-7, with TRBD1 identical over 7 bases. The V gene end was trimmed by 3 bases and the J gene end by 0 bases; junction bases not matched to a gene: 3. The germline V gene has CDR1 SGHDT and CDR2 YYEEEE. CDR3 length: 14 residues. As DNA, the CDR3 is TGTGCCAGCAGCTGGACAGGAAGCTCCTACGAGCAGTACTTC. Its translation is CASSWTGSSYEQYF.

This sequence joins TRBV28 and TRBJ2-3; TRBD2 agrees at 7 bases. The CDR3 consists of 13 residues. With V trimmed by 5 bases and J by 6 bases, 5 bases remained unmatched. Germline-derived CDR1 and CDR2 are MDHEN and SYDVKM. CDR3 coding DNA: TGTGCCAGCAGTGGCCGGGGGGTTGATACGCAGTATTTT. It is translated as CASSGRGVDTQYF.

This clone was observed a few times. The rearrangement joins TRBV6-5 to TRBJ1-1, with D possibly matching TRBD1 (5 bases). CDR3 size: 15 residues. V lost 6 bases and J 4 bases, leaving 18 bases between the germline ends. Germline CDR1 MNHEY, CDR2 SVGAGI. The CDR3 spells CASSTRGPMGTEAFF. CDR3 coding DNA: TGTGCCAGCAGCACGCGGGGACCGATGGGCACTGAAGCTTTCTTT.

The chain links TRBV29-1 to TRBJ2-5; the D is unclear. Trimming stripped 5 bases from V and 5 bases from J, with 15 bases between. The CDR3 is 13 residues long. Germline loops: CDR1 SQVTM, CDR2 ANQGSEA. The CDR3 sequence is CSVSPLPRETQYF. The DNA of the CDR3 is TGCAGCGTTTCCCCCCTCCCGAGGGAGACCCAGTACTTC.

The rearrangement links TRBV30 to TRBJ2-3; the match to TRBD2 covers 11 bases. The CDR3 has 14 residues. CDR1 GTSNPN and CDR2 SVGIG come from the germline V gene (reference sequence). J gave up 9 bases and V 3 bases, and 8 bases lay outside the gene matches. The chain's CDR3 is CAWSDRTSGRTQYF. The CDR3 DNA is TGTGCCTGGAGCGACCGGACTAGCGGGCGCACGCAGTATTTT. Full variable domain (outside the CDR3, taken from reference TRBV30 and TRBJ2-3): SQTIHQWPATLVQPVGSPLSLECTVEGTSNPNLYWYRQAAGRGLQLLFYSVGIGQISSEVPQNLSASRPQDRQFILSSKKLLLSDSGFYLCAWSDRTSGRTQYFGPGTRLTVL.

The V and J genes are TRBV5-4 and TRBJ2-1, with D possibly TRBD2 on 6 matching bases. The germline V gene encodes CDR1 SGHNT and CDR2 YYREEE (reference sequence). The CDR3 runs 10 residues. V lost 6 bases and J 15 bases, leaving 13 bases between the germline ends. The CDR3 is CASTFGGGFF. CDR3 sequence (DNA): TGTGCCAGCACCTTCGGGGGTGGGTTCTTC.

This chain uses TRBV7-9 with TRBJ2-5; 7 bases agree with TRBD2. The CDR3 has 14 residues. Looked up from germline, CDR1 is SEHNR and CDR2 is FQNEAQ (reference sequence). The V gene end was trimmed by 4 bases and the J gene end by 4 bases; junction bases not matched to a gene: 6. The CDR3 is CASSSDPGGETQYF. The CDR3 coding sequence is TGTGCCAGCAGCTCGGACCCGGGGGGAGAGACCCAGTACTTC.

V gene TRBV13 combines with J gene TRBJ2-5, with D perhaps matching TRBD1 (5 bases). Germline V CDR1 and CDR2: PRHDT, FYEKMQ (reference sequence). This CDR3 comprises 15 residues. Trimming removed 3 bases from V and 2 bases from J, with 13 bases in between. Here the CDR3 reads CASSLRQIDQETQYF. For the CDR3, the DNA is TGTGCCAGCAGCTTGCGACAGATAGATCAAGAGACCCAGTACTTC.

This chain joins TRBV7-2 and TRBJ2-7; D may be TRBD2 (5 bases). CDR1 SGHTA and CDR2 FQGNSA come from the germline V gene. The CDR3 length is 14 residues. Trimming pared 4 bases from V and 8 bases from J, leaving 18 bases between. Written as DNA, the CDR3 is TGTGCCAGCAGCTCCTACAACCCGAGGGAAAAGCAGTACTTC. Encoded protein: CASSSYNPREKQYF.

The rearrangement links TRBV4-1 to TRBJ2-7; D call uncertain. Trimming pared 5 bases from V and 2 bases from J, leaving 13 bases between. CDR3 length equals 14 residues. Germline lookup yields CDR1 MGHRA and CDR2 YSYEKL. The CDR3: CASSSPGITYEQYF. The DNA of the CDR3 is TGCGCCAGCAGCTCCCCCGGTATCACCTACGAGCAGTACTTC.

The rearrangement uses TRBV7-9 and TRBJ2-1; no firm D call. CDR1 and CDR2 from the germline V gene are SEHNR and FQNEAQ (reference sequence). The ends were cut back, 7 bases at V and 8 bases at J, with 6 bases in the middle. The CDR3 is 10 residues long. The CDR3 region has the DNA TGTGCCAGCATGGGCGATGAGCAGTTCTTC. Protein: CASMGDEQFF.

CDR3 coding DNA: TGTGCCAGCAGCACCGGGACAGATAATGAAAAACTGTTTTTT. Protein sequence: CASSTGTDNEKLFF. This chain joins TRBV5-6 and TRBJ1-4, with 7 bases fitting TRBD1. Per germline, CDR1 SGHDT and CDR2 YYEEEE. With V trimmed by 4 bases and J by 4 bases, 4 bases remained unmatched. This CDR3 spans 14 amino acids.

V is TRBV7-3 and J is TRBJ2-1, with 9 bases matching TRBD2. Trimming took 4 bases from V and 4 from J; bases not matched to a gene: 5. The CDR3 extends over 15 amino acids. CDR1 is SGHTA and CDR2 is FQGTGA in the germline V gene. CDR3 nucleotide sequence: TGTGCCAGCAGCTCCAGACTAGCGGTATACAATGAGCAGTTCTTC. Its translation: CASSSRLAVYNEQFF.

The genes are TRBV10-3 and TRBJ1-2; TRBD1 agrees at 8 bases. Germline V CDR1 and CDR2: ENHRY, SYGVKD. J gave up 0 bases and V 5 bases, and 8 bases lay outside the gene matches. This CDR3 comprises 16 residues. The CDR3, as DNA: TGTGCCATCAGTATAAAAGGACAGGGCGCTAACTATGGCTACACCTTC. Translated: CAISIKGQGANYGYTF.

The DNA of the CDR3 is TGTGCTAGTGGACCGGGACAGGGGGTCCCCTACAATGAGCAGTTCTTC. Its protein is CASGPGQGVPYNEQFF. The chain combines TRBV12-5 with TRBJ2-1, with 11 nucleotides matching TRBD1. The CDR3 length is 16 residues. Trimming cost V 6 bases and J 2 bases; bases outside gene matches: 6. CDR1 and CDR2 from the germline V gene are LGHNT and FRNRAP.

The chain has TRBV7-3 and TRBJ2-7; tentative D call: TRBD1 (6 bases). CDR1 SGHTA and CDR2 FQGTGA come from the germline V gene. The CDR3 runs to 12 residues. CDR3 sequence (DNA): TGTGGGGCCCGGACAGACACCTACGAGCAGTACTTC. It specifies CGARTDTYEQYF.